This record looks at one T cell receptor (beta chain) sequence and its context. This clonotype was seen repeatedly, ten times or more. No cognate antigen has been identified for it. No per-base quality is available; no much larger clone lies one base away. This sample was taken from a study of T cells in Graves' hyperthyroidism and ophthalmopathy (dated by TCRdb to the late 2010s). Broadly, across the study: Peripheral blood was collected at initial diagnosis, before any treatment. Whether ophthalmopathy could be predicted prospectively was tested in an independent validation cohort made up of roughly 19 hyperthyroidism patients plus 17 patients who later progressed to ophthalmopathy. TCR Vbeta CDR3 sequencing of around 130 peripheral blood samples (roughly 43 ophthalmopathy, 75 or so hyperthyroidism and roughly 17 progressor patients) is reported in the paper. Once sampling was done, hyperthyroidism patients were given methimazole at a starting dose of 30 mg daily, whereas ophthalmopathy patients were given high-dose intravenous methylprednisolone. A discovery cohort of roughly 96 patients, about 40 with Graves' ophthalmopathy and approximately 55 with stable Graves' hyperthyroidism, was used to find distinguishing TCR V-J signatures. The 100 discovery patients were randomly split 7:3 into training and test sets. In roughly six Graves' hyperthyroidism patients, the study also compared T-cell repertoires from thyroid tissue with T-cell repertoires from blood. Overall study results and their limits: Blood samples also contained most of the expanded thyroid clonotypes (frequency above 0.001), which suggests that blood repertoires may reflect thyroid immune responses. In cross-validation, a model built on a 13 V-J signature told ophthalmopathy apart from stable hyperthyroidism with 85% to 90% sensitivity and about 81% specificity, and in testing the same model reached 80%/75%. No statistical method was used to set the sample size in advance, and investigators knew the group allocation. In validation, progression to ophthalmopathy was predicted by the model with roughly 71% sensitivity and 72.22% specificity, a median of around 5.9 months before onset.

TCR beta CDR3 regions were amplified from RNA transcripts. The first round of RT-PCR for the TCR CDR3 was performed with the HTBI primer set and the Qiagen OneStep RT-PCR kit. The libraries were constructed in a second round of multiplex PCR and then size-selected and purified. Sequencing of the libraries was done on an Illumina HiSeq2000 using paired-end 100 bp reads. The study's own analysis went as follows. SOAPnuke was used to process the raw data, with reads discarded if the reads contained adapters or uncalled bases, had a mean Phred below 15, or lacked an exact constant-primer or identifier match. COPE v1.2.5 was used to merge high-quality paired reads, and clonotypes were defined as unique nucleotide sequences. MiTCR v1.1 was used to align clonotypes to the IMGT TRBV, TRBD and TRBJ reference segments. Only V-J combinations with frequency above 0.0001, covering about 99% of repertoires, were analysed. A TCS score was defined as the ratio of F50 (clonal expansion) to E x V (chaos), with BLOSUM62-based TCRdist applied between CDR3 peptides within each V-J. Welch's t-statistics and random forest reduced 450 to 600 V-J features to fewer than 15, which were used in a naive Bayes classifier (R e1071). The public reads were quality trimmed at Q25 with fastp and then assembled into clones with MiXCR by TCRdb, keeping productive beta chains. Duplicate CDR3 protein sequences are folded into a single record with the most common DNA and genes. The V and J calls shown here were made by TCRdb, not taken from the authors' results. The sample table lists approximately 400,000 distinct CDR3 sequences, 13% to 15% of them with a count of one. About 20% of the sample is held by the ten biggest clonotypes.

The germline ends are 18 bases apart after V is trimmed by 5 bases and J by 1 base. Counted from cysteine to phenylalanine, this CDR3 has 16 amino acids. The entry retains the CDR3 DNA only, 48 bases that are in frame from base 1. In the ophthalmopathy patients, disease was moderately to severely active, with a Clinical Activity Score of 3 or more, a NOSPECS grade of 4 or more, and a duration of less than 3 months. Any patient with an uncontrolled infection, another autoimmune disease, pregnancy or lactation was excluded. Diagnoses relied on clinical symptoms, serum thyroxine and TRAb, thyroid ultrasound and orbital computed tomography. PBMCs were separated from under 11 ml of fresh peripheral blood using Ficoll-Paque density gradient centrifugation. Trizol reagent was used to extract total RNA, and RNA quality was then checked on an Agilent 2100 Bioanalyzer.

The sample taken for sequencing was blood. Here the chain combines TRBV12-3 or TRBV12-4 and TRBJ2-7; the best D guess is TRBD1, with 5 bases matching. This sequence was found in a woman aged 30 to 39 with Graves' ophthalmopathy. The DNA sequence reads TGTGCCAGCAGTCGAAGACAGCATACTCAATCCTACGAGCAGTACTTC. The resulting protein is CASSRRQHTQSYEQYF.